A single TCR beta chain is shown here with its context. These data are taken from a study of shared T cell receptors in the human thymus. V lost 4 bases and J lost 0, with 13 bases in between. Germline V gene data show CDR1 as MDHEN and CDR2 as SYDVKM. CDR3 length equals 17 residues. The table came from immunoSEQ multiplex PCR; TCRdb's copy has only in-frame clones and leaves some out. The data hold some 660,000 clones, with about 89% observed a single time. The data were also submitted as part of a second study, on human thymus T cells.

Sequencing input: thymocytes. The V call is TRBV28, the J call TRBJ2-6, with D uncertain. The clonotype was recovered from a boy younger than two with a congenital heart defect. This CDR3 is CASSSTPRSSGANVLTF. The CDR3 nucleotides are TGTGCCAGCAGTTCAACCCCACGGTCCTCTGGGGCCAACGTCCTGACTTTC.